This record covers a single T cell receptor beta chain. The CDR3 contains 16 residues. Looked up from germline, CDR1 is SGHRS and CDR2 is YFSETQ. The V and J ends lost 0 bases and 5 bases, in that order; junction bases with no gene match: 7. A history of autoimmune disease or systemic immunosuppression excluded patients. This entry belongs to a study of OX40 agonist ivuxolimab in advanced cancers. Study details: Ivuxolimab was administered intravenously to patients at 0.01 to 10 mg/kg every 2 weeks. Partial responses were recorded for three patients, including one with hepatocellular carcinoma and two with cutaneous melanoma. Prior checkpoint blockade (anti-PD-1, anti-PD-L1 or anti-CTLA-4) was permitted; over 30% had it.

The assay was immunoSEQ multiplex PCR, and TCRdb's table has in-frame clones only and misses some. Of tens of thousands of clones in the sample, around 80% were seen once. The V call is TRBV5-1, the J call TRBJ1-4; TRBD1 matches 7 bases. This specimen was CD4+ or CD8+ T cells sorted from blood, taken in a trial of the OX40 agonist ivuxolimab. The origin of this receptor is an adult with an advanced solid tumor such as melanoma, head and neck, liver or kidney cancer. The CDR3 loop is CASSLAYRGSNEKLFF. The CDR3 nucleotides read TGCGCCAGCAGCTTGGCTTACAGGGGCTCCAATGAAAAACTGTTTTTT.